This entry is about one T cell receptor beta chain. Its antigen is still unknown. The entry originates in a study of cytomegalovirus exposure and HLA in healthy donors. At the level of the study: In a later analysis, it was reported that the 90 to 150 validation repertoires had been produced on the same platform as the 700 or so repertoires belonging to the first cohort. Study-wide results and caveats: Researchers counted roughly 150 TCR beta chains as cytomegalovirus-associated.

Profiling relied on immunoSEQ multiplex PCR, and the TCRdb table lists in-frame clones only, not all of them. The data show under 100,000 clones, approximately 96% seen once. Germline values: CDR1 SGHDT, CDR2 YYEEEE. This CDR3 has 15 amino acids. V was clipped by 0 bases and J by 0 bases; unmatched bases: 0. This clonotype was sampled from a man aged 18-30 years in good health and CMV-seronegative. Sequencing input: PBMCs. This chain connects TRBV5-6 to TRBJ2-7, with TRBD2 matching 10 bases. This CDR3 is CASSLASGSSYEQYV. In nucleotides, the CDR3 is TGTGCCAGCAGCTTGGCTAGCGGGAGCTCCTACGAGCAGTACGTC.